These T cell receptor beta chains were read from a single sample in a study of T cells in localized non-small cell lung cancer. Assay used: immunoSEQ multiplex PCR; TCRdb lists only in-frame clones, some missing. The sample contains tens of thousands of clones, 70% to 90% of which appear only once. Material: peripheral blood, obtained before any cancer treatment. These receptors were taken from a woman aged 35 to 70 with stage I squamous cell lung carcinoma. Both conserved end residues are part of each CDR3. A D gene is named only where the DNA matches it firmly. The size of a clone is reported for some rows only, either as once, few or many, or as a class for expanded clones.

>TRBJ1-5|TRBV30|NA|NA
CAWSIFGGSNQPQHF
TGTGCCTGGAGTATATTCGGAGGTAGCAATCAGCCCCAGCATTTT
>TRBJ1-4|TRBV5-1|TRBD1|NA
CASSLTGIGEKLFF
TGCGCCAGCAGCCTGACAGGGATTGGTGAAAAACTGTTTTTT
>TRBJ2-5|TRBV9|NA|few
CASSVGLRGETQYF
TGTGCCAGCAGCGTGGGGCTGCGCGGGGAGACCCAGTACTTC
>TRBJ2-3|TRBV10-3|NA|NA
CAISVGTGDTQYF
TGTGCCATCAGTGTTGGTACCGGTGATACGCAGTATTTT
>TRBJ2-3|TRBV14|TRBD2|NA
CASSPLGAGPTDTQYF
TGTGCCAGCAGCCCCCTCGGAGCGGGGCCCACAGATACGCAGTATTTT
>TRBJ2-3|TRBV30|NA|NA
CAWSVRDHITQYF
TGTGCCTGGAGTGTACGGGACCACATAACCCAGTATTTT
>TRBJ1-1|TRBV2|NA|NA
CASSELELGEAFF
TGTGCCAGCAGTGAATTAGAGCTGGGTGAAGCTTTCTTT
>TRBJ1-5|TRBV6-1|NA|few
CASSPTDSNQPQHF
TGTGCCAGCAGTCCGACAGATAGCAATCAGCCCCAGCATTTT
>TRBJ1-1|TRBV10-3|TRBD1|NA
CAIRGQPNTEAFF
TGTGCCATCAGGGGACAGCCGAACACTGAAGCTTTCTTT
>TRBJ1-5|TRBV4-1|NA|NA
CATDRIFLQVGEGSNQPQHF
TGCGCCACCGATCGTATATTTTTGCAGGTGGGGGAAGGGAGCAATCAGCCCCAGCATTTT
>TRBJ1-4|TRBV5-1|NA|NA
CASSFGGFGEKLFF
TGCGCCAGCAGCTTCGGGGGGTTTGGAGAAAAACTGTTTTTT
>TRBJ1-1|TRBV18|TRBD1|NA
CASSPTQGSTEAFF
TGTGCCAGCTCACCCACACAGGGGAGTACTGAAGCTTTCTTT
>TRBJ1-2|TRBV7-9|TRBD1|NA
CASSLTGQGGGYTF
TGTGCCAGCAGCTTAACGGGACAGGGGGGTGGCTACACCTTC
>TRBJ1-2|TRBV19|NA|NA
CASSIDRGAGYGYTF
TGTGCCAGTAGTATAGATCGGGGCGCGGGCTATGGCTACACCTTC
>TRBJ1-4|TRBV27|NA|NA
CASSLGRNEKLFF
TGTGCCAGCAGTTTAGGACGGAATGAAAAACTGTTTTTT
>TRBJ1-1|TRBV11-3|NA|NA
CASSFHSDTEAFF
TGTGCCAGCAGCTTTCACAGCGACACTGAAGCTTTCTTT
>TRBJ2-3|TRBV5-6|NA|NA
CASSRPLGRSTDTQYF
TGTGCCAGCAGCCGACCACTCGGGCGGAGCACAGATACGCAGTATTTT
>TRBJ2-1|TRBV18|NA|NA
CASSPTGTRNEQFF
TGTGCCAGCTCACCGACAGGGACTAGGAATGAGCAGTTCTTC
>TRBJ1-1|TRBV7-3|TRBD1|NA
CASSLWGQTGNTEAFF
TGTGCCAGCAGCTTATGGGGACAGACGGGGAACACTGAAGCTTTCTTT
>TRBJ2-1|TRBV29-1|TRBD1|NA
CSVDKVGQGAGNEQFF
TGCAGCGTTGATAAAGTGGGACAGGGGGCTGGCAATGAGCAGTTCTTC
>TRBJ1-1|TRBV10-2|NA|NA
CASSEPGLNTEAFF
TGCGCCAGCAGTGAGCCCGGACTGAACACTGAAGCTTTCTTT
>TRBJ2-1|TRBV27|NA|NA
CASSFEKWNEQFF
TGTGCCAGCAGTTTTGAGAAGTGGAATGAGCAGTTCTTC